One sample yielded the 29 T cell receptor beta chains listed below, sequenced in a study of blood T cell repertoires in COVID-19. Using immunoSEQ multiplex PCR, the repertoire was profiled, and TCRdb retains in-frame clones only, with some absent. Of 95,000 or so clones in the sample, approximately 84% are singletons; the top ten hold 20% to 25%. Source material: peripheral blood. The receptor set was obtained from a man aged 80 or over with active or convalescent COVID-19.

The chain uses TRBV19 and TRBJ1-5; maybe TRBD1 (5 bases). The ends were cut back, 4 bases at V and 4 bases at J, with 8 bases in the middle. This CDR3 has 13 amino acids. The germline CDR1 and CDR2 sequences are LNHDA and SQIVND (reference sequence). The CDR3 nucleotides are TGTGCCAGTAGTAACGCAGGGAATCAGCCCCAGCATTTT. This gives the protein CASSNAGNQPQHF.

The rearrangement uses TRBV6-5 and TRBJ1-6; D not resolved. V was clipped by 6 bases and J by 7 bases, with 16 bases between them. The germline V gene has CDR1 MNHEY and CDR2 SVGAGI. This CDR3 has 15 amino acids. For the CDR3, the DNA is TGTGCCAGCAGAGCCATGGCTTCGGGGAATTCACCCCTCCACTTT. Its protein is CASRAMASGNSPLHF.

This chain joins TRBV6-6 and TRBJ1-1; D not resolved. The CDR3 length is 15 residues. Deletions cut 3 bases from V and 9 bases from J, with 20 bases between. Germline CDR1 MNHNY, CDR2 SVGAGI (reference sequence). CDR3: CASSYRQRQAEQAFF. In DNA, the CDR3 is TGTGCCAGCAGTTATCGCCAGAGACAAGCTGAACAAGCTTTCTTT.

The chain uses TRBV28 and TRBJ1-4; D is ambiguous. The V gene's germline CDR1 is MDHEN and CDR2 SYDVKM. The CDR3 loop spans 14 amino acids. V was pared by 4 bases and J by 7 bases, with 13 bases between. The CDR3 DNA reads TGTGCCAGCAGTTCAACTCGGGAGGGTGAAAAACTGTTTTTT. Translation gives CASSSTREGEKLFF. Full variable domain (rest looked up from reference TRBV28 and TRBJ1-4): DVKVTQSSRYLVKRTGEKVFLECVQDMDHENMFWYRQDPGLGLRLIYFSYDVKMKEKGDIPEGYSVSREKKERFSLILESASTNQTSMYLCASSSTREGEKLFFGSGTQLSVL.

This rearrangement joins TRBV6-5 to TRBJ1-3, with D possibly TRBD1 on 6 matching bases. V was trimmed by 4 bases and J by 2 bases, leaving 12 bases between them. This CDR3 is built from 15 residues. Germline V gives CDR1 MNHEY, CDR2 SVGAGI. CDR3 DNA sequence: TGTGCCAGCAGTTCCACTCGGACAGCTGGAAACACCATATATTTT. Its protein is CASSSTRTAGNTIYF.

The V and J genes are TRBV6-5 and TRBJ2-7; 10 bases are a match to TRBD2. This CDR3 contains 16 residues. The junction had 4 bases not matched to a gene; V was cut back by 2 bases and J by 0 bases. Germline V lookup: CDR1 MNHEY, CDR2 SVGAGI. CDR3 amino acids: CASSYGLAGASYEQYF. For the CDR3, the DNA is TGTGCCAGCAGTTACGGTCTAGCGGGGGCCTCCTACGAGCAGTACTTC.

This clone occurred once. V usage is TRBV5-1 and J usage is TRBJ2-1, with 7 bases lining up with TRBD2. The V gene's germline CDR1 is SGHRS and CDR2 YFSETQ. The CDR3 extends over 15 amino acids. Trimming removed 4 bases from V and 4 bases from J; junction bases left unmatched: 8. For the CDR3, the DNA is TGCGCCAGCAGCCCGACCTCGGGGGGTTACAATGAGCAGTTCTTC. Amino acids: CASSPTSGGYNEQFF.

The V gene is TRBV6-5, the J gene TRBJ1-4, with unresolved D. The CDR3 extends over 15 amino acids. CDR1 and CDR2 from the germline V gene are MNHEY and SVGAGI. V was pared by 2 bases and J by 8 bases, with 15 bases between. As DNA, the CDR3 is TGTGCCAGCAGTTACCGCTTTCGAGGGTGGGAAAAACTGTTTTTT. It yields the protein CASSYRFRGWEKLFF.

The chain is built from TRBV12-3 or TRBV12-4 and TRBJ1-1, with D unresolved. The length of the CDR3 is 13 residues. V dropped 6 bases and J dropped 4 bases, with 12 bases sitting between them. The CDR3 DNA reads TGTGCCAGCAGAAAGCGACCGGCCACTGAAGCTTTCTTT. Translation gives CASRKRPATEAFF.

The gene calls are TRBV6-5 and TRBJ2-3; no definite D call. The CDR3 has 15 amino acids. Germline CDR1 and CDR2: MNHEY and SVGAGI. Trimming shortened V by 0 bases and J by 3 bases, and 10 bases separated the two germline ends. CDR3 bases: TGTGCCAGCAGTTACTCGTCAGGTCGGACAGATACGCAGTATTTT. Its translation is CASSYSSGRTDTQYF.

The V and J genes are TRBV27 and TRBJ1-6; D ambiguous. V was pared by 0 bases and J by 7 bases, with 13 bases between. CDR3 length: 16 residues. Germline V gene data show CDR1 as MNHEY and CDR2 as SMNVEV (reference sequence). Here the CDR3 reads CASSLSGQAFNSPLHF. The CDR3 DNA reads as TGTGCCAGCAGTTTATCGGGTCAGGCCTTCAATTCACCCCTCCACTTT.

The chain links TRBV19 to TRBJ1-2; the D gene is possibly TRBD1 (6 bases). This CDR3 spans 12 amino acids. V was cut by 6 bases and J by 4 bases, with 9 bases left in between. Germline values: CDR1 LNHDA, CDR2 SQIVND (reference sequence). CDR3 in amino acids: CASSRGIYGYTF. CDR3 nucleotide sequence: TGTGCCAGTAGCAGGGGTATCTATGGCTACACCTTC.

V and J are TRBV29-1 and TRBJ1-1, with a possible D match to TRBD1 (5 bases). The V end lost 7 bases, the J end lost 1 base, and 13 bases lay between the germline ends. The CDR3 covers 13 residues. The germline gives CDR1 SQVTM, CDR2 ANQGSEA. CDR3 sequence (DNA): TGCAGCGCCGCCCGGGGGGGGAACACTGAAGCTTTCTTT. It is translated as CSAARGGNTEAFF.

The chain links TRBV7-9 to TRBJ2-3, with 9 bases that match TRBD1. After removal of 5 bases from V and 0 bases from J, the junction contained 3 bases not matched to a gene. The CDR3 has 15 residues. Germline V CDR1 and CDR2: SEHNR, FQNEAQ (reference sequence). CDR3 DNA: TGTGCCAGCAGCGCACAGGGGGCTAGCACAGATACGCAGTATTTT. Protein: CASSAQGASTDTQYF.

Within the sample, this clone is medium-sized. The chain recombines TRBV6-1 with TRBJ2-7; TRBD1 aligns across 9 bases. Germline values: CDR1 MNHNS, CDR2 SASEGT. The trim removed 3 bases at V and 3 bases at J, leaving 12 bases unmatched. This CDR3 comprises 17 residues. The CDR3 sequence: CASSEDQGTGWNYEQYF. DNA for the CDR3: TGTGCCAGCAGTGAGGACCAAGGGACAGGGTGGAACTACGAGCAGTACTTC.

The chain carries TRBV30 and TRBJ1-5; D might be TRBD1 (5 bases). V was pared by 2 bases and J by 4 bases, with 12 bases between. The CDR3 is made up of 14 amino acids. Per the germline V gene, CDR1 is GTSNPN and CDR2 is SVGIG (reference sequence). Here the CDR3 DNA reads TGTGCCTGGAGTAGCAACAGGATTAATCAGCCCCAGCATTTT. Its protein product is CAWSSNRINQPQHF. Looking up the rest from reference TRBV30 and TRBJ1-5 gives the full variable domain: SQTIHQWPATLVQPVGSPLSLECTVEGTSNPNLYWYRQAAGRGLQLLFYSVGIGQISSEVPQNLSASRPQDRQFILSSKKLLLSDSGFYLCAWSSNRINQPQHFGDGTRLSIL.

V usage is TRBV15 and J usage is TRBJ1-4; D not resolved. Trimming removed 1 base at V and 0 bases at J, with 6 bases between. This CDR3 has 15 residues. The V gene's germline CDR1 is LNHNV and CDR2 YYDKDF (reference sequence). The CDR3 sequence: CATSRGGATNEKLFF. CDR3 in DNA: TGTGCCACCAGCAGAGGGGGAGCAACTAATGAAAAACTGTTTTTT.

This chain links TRBV5-1 with TRBJ1-2; 7 nucleotides match TRBD1. The CDR3 consists of 15 residues. CDR1 and CDR2 from the germline V gene are SGHRS and YFSETQ. V dropped 0 bases and J dropped 3; count of bases not matched to a gene: 5. The CDR3 is CASSLAFDRDYGYTF. DNA for the CDR3: TGCGCCAGCAGCTTGGCCTTCGACAGGGACTATGGCTACACCTTC.

CDR3 DNA sequence: TGTGCCAGCAGCCAAGCCCCGGGACAGGGCACCGAGCAGTACTTC. As protein: CASSQAPGQGTEQYF. The rearrangement joins TRBV4-2 to TRBJ2-7, with TRBD1 matching 9 bases. The length of the CDR3 is 15 residues. Trimming removed 1 base from V and 6 bases from J; junction bases left unmatched: 7. Germline V gene data show CDR1 as LGHNA and CDR2 as YNFKEQ.

The V call is TRBV4-1, the J call TRBJ2-2; TRBD2 might be the D (5 bases). The CDR3 contains 17 residues. Per germline, CDR1 MGHRA and CDR2 YSYEKL. V was cut by 1 base and J by 1 base, with 13 bases left in between. The CDR3, as DNA: TGCGCCAGCAGCCAAGCAGGAGGTCAGCTGAACACCGGGGAGCTGTTTTTT. Its translation is CASSQAGGQLNTGELFF.

This chain connects TRBV24-1 to TRBJ1-4; no definite D call. The V gene lost 3 bases and the J gene lost 4 bases, with 8 bases spanning the gap. Germline lookup yields CDR1 KGHDR and CDR2 SFDVKD. The CDR3 covers 14 residues. CDR3 protein: CATSDPGNNEKLFF. The CDR3 nucleotides read TGTGCCACCAGTGATCCGGGAAATAATGAAAAACTGTTTTTT.

This chain links TRBV10-3 with TRBJ1-6; D is uncertain. From germline, CDR1 is ENHRY and CDR2 SYGVKD. This CDR3 has 12 amino acids. The V and J ends lost 11 bases and 10 bases respectively, with 15 bases between them. This CDR3 reads CASGQEASPLHF. In nucleotides, the CDR3 is TGTGCCTCTGGGCAGGAGGCCTCACCCCTCCACTTT.

On this clone: The sample holds other DNA sequences that translate to the same CDR3. This sequence joins TRBV6-5 and TRBJ1-2; D ambiguous. Looked up from germline, CDR1 is MNHEY and CDR2 is SVGAGI. Trimming took 0 bases from V and 2 from J, leaving 7 bases between them. The CDR3 is made up of 14 amino acids. CDR3: CASSYSPGNYGYTF. Here the CDR3 DNA reads TGTGCCAGCAGTTACTCGCCAGGCAACTATGGCTACACCTTC.

This clone was seen just once. The gene calls are TRBV30 and TRBJ2-1; D unclear. Trimming stripped 4 bases from V and 1 base from J, with 5 bases between. Germline loops: CDR1 GTSNPN, CDR2 SVGIG (reference sequence). The CDR3 has 12 amino acids. The CDR3: CAWIHSYNEQFF. DNA of the CDR3: TGTGCCTGGATCCATTCCTACAATGAGCAGTTCTTC.

The chain combines TRBV11-2 with TRBJ2-7, with TRBD2 matching over 11 bases. The CDR3 is 14 residues long. In germline, CDR1 is SGHAT, CDR2 FQNNGV. V lost 5 bases and J lost 2; bases outside the gene matches: 2. CDR3 sequence: CASSRLAGTYEQYF. The CDR3 DNA reads TGTGCCAGCAGCCGACTAGCGGGGACCTACGAGCAGTACTTC.

The chain joins TRBV5-6 to TRBJ1-1; possibly TRBD1 for D (5 bases). Germline V gene sequence: CDR1 SGHDT, CDR2 YYEEEE. V was pared by 3 bases and J by 1 base, with 10 bases between. CDR3 length: 14 residues. CDR3 in amino acids: CASSWGRKNTEAFF. The CDR3 coding sequence is TGTGCCAGCAGCTGGGGCAGAAAGAACACTGAAGCTTTCTTT.

The chain uses TRBV19 and TRBJ1-3; TRBD1 is a possible D gene (5 bases). Between the trimmed V and J ends, which lost 4 bases and 4 bases, there was a span of 17 bases. Germline loops: CDR1 LNHDA, CDR2 SQIVND (reference sequence). The CDR3 totals 16 residues. The CDR3 is CASSNQGSFGGNTIYF. In nucleotides, the CDR3 is TGTGCCAGTAGTAACCAGGGATCGTTCGGCGGAAACACCATATATTTT.

The chain joins TRBV19 to TRBJ1-5; 11 nucleotides align to TRBD1. The CDR3 sequence is 14 residues long. Trimming at V came to 9 bases and at J to 7 bases, leaving 8 bases not matched to a gene. CDR1 is LNHDA, CDR2 SQIVND, per germline (reference sequence). CDR3 DNA: TGTGCCAGCAGAGGACAGGGGGCCTTCCAGCCCCAGCATTTT. Amino acid sequence: CASRGQGAFQPQHF.

V and J are TRBV15 and TRBJ2-1; 10 bases agree with TRBD1. The germline gives CDR1 LNHNV, CDR2 YYDKDF (reference sequence). This CDR3 region has 17 residues. Trimming removed 2 bases from V and 6 bases from J; junction bases left unmatched: 10. This chain's CDR3 is CATSRQWGQGSINEQFF. Here the CDR3 DNA reads TGTGCCACCAGCAGACAATGGGGACAGGGGTCTATCAATGAGCAGTTCTTC. The complete variable domain, with remaining parts taken from reference TRBV15 and TRBJ2-1, reads DAMVIQNPRYQVTQFGKPVTLSCSQTLNHNVMYWYQQKSSQAPKLLFHYYDKDFNNEADTPDNFQSRRPNTSFCFLDIRSPGLGDTAMYLCATSRQWGQGSINEQFFGPGTRLTVL.